This TCR beta chain was identified during a study of blood T cells in healthy people across ages. The study, taken as a whole, reports: No one knew whether donors had CMV, which possibly confounded expanded clonotype changes.

Germline-derived CDR1 and CDR2 are MRHNA and SNTAGT. The CDR3 contains 13 residues. Deletions cut 6 bases from V and 2 bases from J, with 7 bases between. This clonotype was found a few times. Its cognate antigen is unknown. Using a J-beta primer mix together with a sample-barcoded 5' primer, a second PCR was run for roughly 7 to 12 cycles. Samples each returned at least 2.5 million CDR3-containing paired-end reads. TCRdb re-called the 5' RACE reads through MiXCR, storing one row per CDR3 protein. The top ten hold roughly a quarter of the sample, which has roughly 860,000 distinct CDR3 sequences, 60% to 80% seen once.

Sequenced sample: blood. The receptor was isolated from a man younger than 40 in good health. This chain uses TRBV6-4 with TRBJ2-2; D possibly corresponds to TRBD1 (5 bases). CDR3 sequence reads: CASSTGNTGELFF. The CDR3 nucleotides are TGTGCCAGCAGCACAGGAAACACCGGGGAGCTGTTTTTT.